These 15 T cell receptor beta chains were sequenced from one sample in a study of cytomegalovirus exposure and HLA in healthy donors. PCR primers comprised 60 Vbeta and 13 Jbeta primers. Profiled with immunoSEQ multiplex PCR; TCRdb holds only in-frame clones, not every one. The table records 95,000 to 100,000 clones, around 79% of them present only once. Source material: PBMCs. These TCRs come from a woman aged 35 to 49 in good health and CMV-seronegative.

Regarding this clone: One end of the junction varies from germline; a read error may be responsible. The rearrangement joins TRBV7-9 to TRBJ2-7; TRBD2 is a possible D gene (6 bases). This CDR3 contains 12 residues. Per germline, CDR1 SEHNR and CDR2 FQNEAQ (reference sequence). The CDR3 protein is CSSSTDYYEQYF. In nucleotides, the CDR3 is TGTTCCAGCAGTACGGACTACTACGAGCAGTACTTC. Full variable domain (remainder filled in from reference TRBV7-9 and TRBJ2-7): DTGVSQNPRHKITKRGQNVTFRCDPISEHNRLYWYRQTLGQGPEFLTYFQNEAQLEKSRLLSDRFSAERPKGSFSTLEIQRTEQGDSAMYLCSSSTDYYEQYFGPGTRLTVT.

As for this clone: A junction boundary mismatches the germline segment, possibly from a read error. The CDR3 DNA is TGTTCCAGCAGCCAACAGGGGGCTGGGACTGAAGCTTTCTTT. Its protein is CSSSQQGAGTEAFF. The V call is TRBV7-9, the J call TRBJ1-1; TRBD1 aligns across 9 bases. CDR3 length equals 14 residues. Looked up from germline, CDR1 is SEHNR and CDR2 is FQNEAQ (reference sequence).

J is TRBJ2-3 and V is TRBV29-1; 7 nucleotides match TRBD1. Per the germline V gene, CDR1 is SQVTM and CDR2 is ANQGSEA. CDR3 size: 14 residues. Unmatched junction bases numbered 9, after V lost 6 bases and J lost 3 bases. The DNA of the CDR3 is TGCAGCGTGGCACAGGGGAGTAGGACAGATACGCAGTATTTT. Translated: CSVAQGSRTDTQYF.

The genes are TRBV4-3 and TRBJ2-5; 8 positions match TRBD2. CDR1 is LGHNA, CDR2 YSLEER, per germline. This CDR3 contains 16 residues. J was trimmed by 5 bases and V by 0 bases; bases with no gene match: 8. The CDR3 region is CASSQDFPGGAETQYF. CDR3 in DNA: TGCGCCAGCAGCCAAGATTTCCCCGGGGGGGCTGAGACCCAGTACTTC.

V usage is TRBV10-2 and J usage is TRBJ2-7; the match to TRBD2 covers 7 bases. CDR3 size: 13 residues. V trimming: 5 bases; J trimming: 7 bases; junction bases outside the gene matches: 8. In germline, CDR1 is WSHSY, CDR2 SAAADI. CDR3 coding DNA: TGCGCCAGCAGTTTCGGGACTACATGGGAGCAGTACTTC. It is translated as CASSFGTTWEQYF.

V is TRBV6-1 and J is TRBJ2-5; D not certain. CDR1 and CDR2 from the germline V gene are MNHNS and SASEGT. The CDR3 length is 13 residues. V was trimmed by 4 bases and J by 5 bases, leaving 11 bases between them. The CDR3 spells CASSGSGEETQYF. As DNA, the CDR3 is TGTGCCAGCAGTGGGAGTGGCGAGGAGACCCAGTACTTC.

DNA for the CDR3: TGTGCCAGCAGCTTAGCGTCTGCAGGGGCCCACACCATATATTTT. It encodes CASSLASAGAHTIYF. This chain joins TRBV7-2 and TRBJ1-3; D might be TRBD1 (6 bases). The CDR3 has 15 amino acids. Germline assignment: CDR1 SGHTA and CDR2 FQGNSA. V shed 0 bases and J shed 8 bases, with 14 bases lying between them.

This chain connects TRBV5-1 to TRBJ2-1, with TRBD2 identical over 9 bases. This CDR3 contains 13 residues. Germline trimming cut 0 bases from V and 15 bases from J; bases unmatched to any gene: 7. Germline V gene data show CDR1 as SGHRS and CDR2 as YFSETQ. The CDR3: CASSLVGTSIWFF. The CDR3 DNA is TGCGCCAGCAGCTTGGTTGGGACTAGCATTTGGTTCTTC. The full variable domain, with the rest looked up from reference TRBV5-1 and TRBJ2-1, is KAGVTQTPRYLIKTRGQQVTLSCSPISGHRSVSWYQQTPGQGLQFLFEYFSETQRNKGNFPGRFSGRQFSNSRSEMNVSTLELGDSALYLCASSLVGTSIWFFGPGTRLTVL.

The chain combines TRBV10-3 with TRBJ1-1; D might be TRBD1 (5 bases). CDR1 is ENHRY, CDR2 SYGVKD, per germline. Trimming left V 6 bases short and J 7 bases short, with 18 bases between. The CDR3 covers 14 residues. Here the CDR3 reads CAISPTTDLGEAFF. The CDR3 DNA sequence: TGTGCCATCAGCCCTACGACAGACCTTGGTGAAGCTTTCTTT.

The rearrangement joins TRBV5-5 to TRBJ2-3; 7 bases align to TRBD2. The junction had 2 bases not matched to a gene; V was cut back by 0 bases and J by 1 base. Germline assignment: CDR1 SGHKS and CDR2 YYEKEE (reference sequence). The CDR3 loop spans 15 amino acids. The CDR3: CASSLGLAGTDTQYF. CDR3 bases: TGTGCCAGCAGCTTGGGCCTAGCGGGCACAGATACGCAGTATTTT.

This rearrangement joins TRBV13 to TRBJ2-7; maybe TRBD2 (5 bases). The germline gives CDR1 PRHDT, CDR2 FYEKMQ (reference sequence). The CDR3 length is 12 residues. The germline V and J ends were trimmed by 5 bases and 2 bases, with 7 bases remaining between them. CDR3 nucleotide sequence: TGTGCCAGCAGCACCGGGACCTACGAGCAGTACTTC. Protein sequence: CASSTGTYEQYF.

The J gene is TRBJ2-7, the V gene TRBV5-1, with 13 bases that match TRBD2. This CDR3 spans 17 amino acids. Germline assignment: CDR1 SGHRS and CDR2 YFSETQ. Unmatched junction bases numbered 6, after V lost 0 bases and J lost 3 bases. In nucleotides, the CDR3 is TGCGCCAGCAGCTTGGGGACCGGACTAGCGGGAGTCTACGAGCAGTACTTC. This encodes CASSLGTGLAGVYEQYF.

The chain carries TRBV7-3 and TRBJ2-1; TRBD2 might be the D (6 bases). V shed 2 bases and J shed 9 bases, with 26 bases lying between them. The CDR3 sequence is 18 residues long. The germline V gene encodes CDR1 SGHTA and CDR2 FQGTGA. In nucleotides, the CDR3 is TGTGCCAGCAGCTTATGGATGCGGGGCGCCCCTGGTGAGAGTGAGCAGTTCTTC. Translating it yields CASSLWMRGAPGESEQFF.

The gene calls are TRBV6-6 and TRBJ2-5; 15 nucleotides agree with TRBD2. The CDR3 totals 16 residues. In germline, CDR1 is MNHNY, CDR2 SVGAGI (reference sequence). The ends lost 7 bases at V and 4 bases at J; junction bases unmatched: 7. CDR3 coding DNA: TGTGCCAGCAACCGAGGACTAGCGGGGGGGATAGAGACCCAGTACTTC. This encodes CASNRGLAGGIETQYF.

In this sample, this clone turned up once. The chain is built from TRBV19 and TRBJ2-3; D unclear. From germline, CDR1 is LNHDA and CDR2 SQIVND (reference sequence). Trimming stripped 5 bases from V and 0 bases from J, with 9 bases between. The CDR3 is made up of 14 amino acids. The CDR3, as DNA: TGTGCCAGTAGTCACAGAACAAGCACAGATACGCAGTATTTT. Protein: CASSHRTSTDTQYF.